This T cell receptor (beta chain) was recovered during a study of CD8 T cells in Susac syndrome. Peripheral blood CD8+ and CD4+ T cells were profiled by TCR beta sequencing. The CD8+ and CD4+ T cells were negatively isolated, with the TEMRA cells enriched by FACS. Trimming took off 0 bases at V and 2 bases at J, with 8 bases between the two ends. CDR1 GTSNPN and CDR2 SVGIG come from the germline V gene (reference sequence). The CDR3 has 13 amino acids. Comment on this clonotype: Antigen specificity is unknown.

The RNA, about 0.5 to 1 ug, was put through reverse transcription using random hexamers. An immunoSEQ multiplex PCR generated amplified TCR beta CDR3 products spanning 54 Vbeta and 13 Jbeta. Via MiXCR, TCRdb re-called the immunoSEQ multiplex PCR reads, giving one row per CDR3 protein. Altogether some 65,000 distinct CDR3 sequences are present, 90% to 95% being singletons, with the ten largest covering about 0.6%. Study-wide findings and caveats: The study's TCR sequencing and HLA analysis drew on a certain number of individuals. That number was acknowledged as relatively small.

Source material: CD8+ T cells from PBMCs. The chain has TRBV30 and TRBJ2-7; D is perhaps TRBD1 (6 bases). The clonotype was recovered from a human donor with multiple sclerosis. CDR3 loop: CAWSVRTAYEQYF. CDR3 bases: TGTGCCTGGAGTGTAAGGACAGCCTACGAGCAGTACTTC.